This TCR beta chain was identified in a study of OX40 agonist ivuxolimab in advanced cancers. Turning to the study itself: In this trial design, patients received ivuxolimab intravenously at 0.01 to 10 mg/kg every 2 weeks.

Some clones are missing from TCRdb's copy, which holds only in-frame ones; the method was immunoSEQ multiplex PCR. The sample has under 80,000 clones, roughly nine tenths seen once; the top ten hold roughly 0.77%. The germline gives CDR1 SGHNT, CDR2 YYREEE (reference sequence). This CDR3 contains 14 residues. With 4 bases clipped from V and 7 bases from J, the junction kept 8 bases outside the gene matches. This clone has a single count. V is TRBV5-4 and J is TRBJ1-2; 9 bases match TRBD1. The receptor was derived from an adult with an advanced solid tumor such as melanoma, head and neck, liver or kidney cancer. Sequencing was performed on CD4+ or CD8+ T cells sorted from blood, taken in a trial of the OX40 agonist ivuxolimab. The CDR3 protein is CASSVTGQGSGYTF. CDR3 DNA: TGTGCCAGCAGCGTAACGGGACAGGGCAGTGGCTACACCTTC.